One T cell receptor (beta chain) is described in this entry. Unique molecular identifiers were incorporated into the prepared TCRbeta library. TCRdb reanalysed the PCR reads using MiXCR and keeps one entry per CDR3 protein. This table holds about 610,000 distinct CDR3 sequences, about 10% found once. This sample was included in a study of T-cell reconstitution after alpha-beta-depleted transplantation in children. The input for sequencing was PBMCs from the stem cell graft donor, taken from the stem cell graft. This clonotype originated in a human donor who donated a stem cell graft to a child with acute myeloid leukemia.

In DNA form, the CDR3 reads TGTGCCAGCAGGGGAGCGGGAGGCTACAATGAGCAGTTCTTC. It encodes CASRGAGGYNEQFF. The chain has TRBV27 and TRBJ2-1; the match to TRBD2 covers 9 bases. This CDR3 has 14 residues. Germline assignment: CDR1 MNHEY and CDR2 SMNVEV (reference sequence). The ends lost 6 bases at V and 3 bases at J; junction bases unmatched: 3.